This T cell receptor beta chain was sequenced in a study of tumor-infiltrating lymphocytes in oesophageal squamous cell carcinoma. This clonotype was recorded a few times. A single record per CDR3 protein comes from TCRdb applying MiXCR to the PCR reads. The sample yields fewer than 15,000 distinct CDR3 sequences, 45% to 65% seen once. The CDR3 has 15 amino acids. V was cut by 2 bases and J by 11 bases, with 19 bases left in between. Germline lookup yields CDR1 SGHTA and CDR2 FQGNSA. The chain is built from TRBV7-2 and TRBJ2-1, with D possibly matching TRBD2 (7 bases). The sequence derives from a male donor with esophageal squamous cell carcinoma. Specimen: esophageal tumor tissue. Here the CDR3 DNA reads TGTGCCAGCAGCTTAAAAGGGGGGGGGGCCCTCCAGCAGTTCTTC. Amino acids: CASSLKGGGALQQFF.